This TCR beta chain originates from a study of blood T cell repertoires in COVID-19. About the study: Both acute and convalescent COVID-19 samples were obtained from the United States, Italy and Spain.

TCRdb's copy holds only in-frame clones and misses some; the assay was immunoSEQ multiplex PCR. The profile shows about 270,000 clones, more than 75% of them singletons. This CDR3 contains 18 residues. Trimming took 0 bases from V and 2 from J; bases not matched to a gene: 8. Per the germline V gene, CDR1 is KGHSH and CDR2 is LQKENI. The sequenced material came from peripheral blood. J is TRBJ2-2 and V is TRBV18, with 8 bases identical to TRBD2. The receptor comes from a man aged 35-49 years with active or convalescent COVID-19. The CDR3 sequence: CASSPPGVAGPNTGELFF. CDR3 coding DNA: TGTGCCAGCTCACCACCGGGTGTAGCGGGACCTAACACCGGGGAGCTGTTTTTT. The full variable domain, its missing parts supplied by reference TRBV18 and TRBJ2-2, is NAGVMQNPRHLVRRRGQEARLRCSPMKGHSHVYWYRQLPEEGLKFMVYLQKENIIDESGMPKERFSAEFPKEGPSILRIQQVVRGDSAAYFCASSPPGVAGPNTGELFFGEGSRLTVL.